The sequence of this T cell receptor (beta chain) was determined in a study of blood T cell repertoires in COVID-19. About the research overall: Samples taken during acute and convalescent COVID-19 were collected in the United States, Italy and Spain. PBMCs, B-cell-depleted T cells, or T cells provided the cDNA or gDNA that made up the material.

Followed over time, Seattle patients had been enrolled while infection was active. Under the authors' procedure: Estimated nucleated cell counts came from reference gene primer amplification. Measured with immunoSEQ multiplex PCR; TCRdb has only the in-frame clones, and not every one. That table supplies the V and J calls and clone size; D and trimming were determined from the DNA. Found here are approximately 110,000 clones, roughly four fifths of them singletons; the top ten hold about 6.3%. The source of this sequence is an elderly man with COVID-19, enrolled during active disease. What was sequenced was peripheral blood.

CDR3 loop: CASSWKEGTNSPLHF. CDR3 DNA: TGCGCCAGCAGCTGGAAGGAGGGGACGAATTCACCCCTCCACTTT. This chain connects TRBV5-1 to TRBJ1-6; D perhaps matches TRBD1 (5 bases). The V and J ends lost 3 bases and 7 bases respectively, with 14 bases between them. The CDR3 sequence is 15 residues long. The germline CDR1 and CDR2 sequences are SGHRS and YFSETQ.